This TCR beta chain comes out of a study of Ad26.COV2.S vaccination and SARS-CoV-2 variants. Whole-study context: In the study, Ad26.COV2.S was injected intramuscularly once, or twice 56 days apart.

Sequencing used immunoSEQ multiplex PCR; TCRdb keeps in-frame clones, though not all of them. The sample yields 430,000 or so clones, 89% seen once. A remark on this clone: The antigen is not known.

The treatment was: approximately 18 received Ad26.COV2.S at low or high dose, single or two shots; roughly five received placebo; per-sample allocation not given. Day 63 following the first vaccine or placebo injection was when the samples were taken. Trimming cost V 0 bases and J 8 bases, with 16 bases left between them. The CDR3 consists of 15 residues. The germline CDR1 and CDR2 sequences are SGHDN and FVKESK. The study's findings and limits: Substantial breadth in spike-specific CD8+ and CD4+ T cell responses was reportedly seen after vaccination. Participants in the vaccine arm had higher spike-specific TCR breadth; placebo recipients had lower.

The receptor comes from a person between 18 and 60 years old who received the Ad26.COV2.S COVID-19 vaccine or a placebo. V is TRBV14 and J is TRBJ1-2; a possible D gene is TRBD1 (5 bases). The sample consisted of peripheral blood, taken in a trial of Ad26.COV2.S vaccine versus placebo. This CDR3 is CASSQDRGSFWGYTF. CDR3 nucleotide sequence: TGTGCCAGCAGCCAAGACCGGGGCAGTTTCTGGGGCTACACCTTC. Full variable domain (missing parts from reference TRBV14 and TRBJ1-2): EAGVTQFPSHSVIEKGQTVTLRCDPISGHDNLYWYRRVMGKEIKFLLHFVKESKQDESGMPNNRFLAERTGGTYSTLKVQPAELEDSGVYFCASSQDRGSFWGYTFGSGTRLTVV.